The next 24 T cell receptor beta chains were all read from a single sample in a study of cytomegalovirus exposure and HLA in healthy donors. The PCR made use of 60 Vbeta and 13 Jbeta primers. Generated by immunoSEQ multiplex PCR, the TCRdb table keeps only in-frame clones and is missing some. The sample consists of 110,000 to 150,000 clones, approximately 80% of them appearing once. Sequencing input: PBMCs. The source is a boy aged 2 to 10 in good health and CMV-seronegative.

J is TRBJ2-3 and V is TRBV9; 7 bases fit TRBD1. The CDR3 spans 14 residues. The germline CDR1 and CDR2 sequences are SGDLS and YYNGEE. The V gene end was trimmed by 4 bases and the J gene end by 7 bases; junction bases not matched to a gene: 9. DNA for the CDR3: TGTGCCAGCAGCCCCAGACAGGGACACAATACGCAGTATTTT. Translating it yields CASSPRQGHNTQYF.

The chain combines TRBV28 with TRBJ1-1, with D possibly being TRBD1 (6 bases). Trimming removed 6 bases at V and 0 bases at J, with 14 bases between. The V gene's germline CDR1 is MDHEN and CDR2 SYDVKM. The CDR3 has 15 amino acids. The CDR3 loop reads CASSELGQLNTEAFF. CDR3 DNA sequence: TGTGCCAGCAGCGAGTTGGGACAATTGAACACTGAAGCTTTCTTT.

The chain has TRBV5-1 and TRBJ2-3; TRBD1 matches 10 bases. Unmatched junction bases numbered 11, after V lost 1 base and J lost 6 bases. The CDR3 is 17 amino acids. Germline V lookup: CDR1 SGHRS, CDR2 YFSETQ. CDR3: CASSLLATGGARDTQYF. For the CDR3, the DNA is TGCGCCAGCAGCTTGTTGGCGACAGGGGGCGCAAGGGATACGCAGTATTTT.

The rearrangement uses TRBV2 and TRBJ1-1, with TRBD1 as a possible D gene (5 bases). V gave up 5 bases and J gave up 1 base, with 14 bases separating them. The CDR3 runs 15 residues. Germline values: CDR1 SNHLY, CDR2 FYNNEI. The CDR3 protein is CASSMGWRGNTEAFF. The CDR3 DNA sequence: TGTGCCAGCAGTATGGGTTGGAGGGGGAACACTGAAGCTTTCTTT.

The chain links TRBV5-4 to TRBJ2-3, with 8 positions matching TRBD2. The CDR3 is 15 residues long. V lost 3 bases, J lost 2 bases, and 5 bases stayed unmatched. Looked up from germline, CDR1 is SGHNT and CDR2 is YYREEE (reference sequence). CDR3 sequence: CASSSGTRATDTQYF. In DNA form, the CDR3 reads TGTGCCAGCAGCTCCGGGACTAGAGCCACAGATACGCAGTATTTT.

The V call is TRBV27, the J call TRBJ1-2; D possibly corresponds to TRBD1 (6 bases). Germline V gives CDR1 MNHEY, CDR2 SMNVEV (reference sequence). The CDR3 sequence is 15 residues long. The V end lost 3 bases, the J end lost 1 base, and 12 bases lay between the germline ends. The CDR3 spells CASSLFPDSNYGYTF. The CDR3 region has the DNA TGTGCCAGCAGTTTGTTCCCGGACAGTAACTATGGCTACACCTTC.

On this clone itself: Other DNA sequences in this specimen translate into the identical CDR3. CDR3 residues: CATSRDRSGYGYTF. CDR3 coding DNA: TGTGCCACCAGCAGGGATAGGAGTGGCTATGGCTACACCTTC. This chain joins TRBV15 and TRBJ1-2; D remains ambiguous. The CDR3 covers 14 residues. Trimming stripped 3 bases from V and 4 bases from J, with 12 bases between. Germline V gene data show CDR1 as LNHNV and CDR2 as YYDKDF (reference sequence).

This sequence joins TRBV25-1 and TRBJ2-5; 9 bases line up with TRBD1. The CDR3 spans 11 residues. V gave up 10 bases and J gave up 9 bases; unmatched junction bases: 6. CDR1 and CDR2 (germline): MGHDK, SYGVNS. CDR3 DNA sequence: TGTGCCACCGGACAGGGGACGCCCCAGTACTTC. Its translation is CATGQGTPQYF. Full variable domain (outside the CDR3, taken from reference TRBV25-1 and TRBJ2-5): EADIYQTPRYLVIGTGKKITLECSQTMGHDKMYWYQQDPGMELHLIHYSYGVNSTEKGDLSSESTVSRIRTEHFPLTLESARPSHTSQYLCATGQGTPQYFGPGTRLLVL.

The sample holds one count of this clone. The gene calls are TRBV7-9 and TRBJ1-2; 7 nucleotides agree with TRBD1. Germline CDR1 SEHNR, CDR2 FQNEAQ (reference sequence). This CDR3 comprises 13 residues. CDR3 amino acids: CSGRTTGISGYTF. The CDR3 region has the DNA TGTTCCGGACGTACGACAGGGATAAGTGGCTACACCTTC.

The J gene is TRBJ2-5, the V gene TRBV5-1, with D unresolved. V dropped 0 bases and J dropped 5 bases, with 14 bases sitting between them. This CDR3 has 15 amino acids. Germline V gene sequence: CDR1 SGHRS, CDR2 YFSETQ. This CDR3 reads CASSLGAGQRETQYF. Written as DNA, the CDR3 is TGCGCCAGCAGCTTGGGGGCAGGTCAAAGGGAGACCCAGTACTTC.

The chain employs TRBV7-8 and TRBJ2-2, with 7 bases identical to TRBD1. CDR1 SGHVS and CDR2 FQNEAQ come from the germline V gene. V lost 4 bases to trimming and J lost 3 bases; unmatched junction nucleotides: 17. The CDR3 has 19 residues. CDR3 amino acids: CASSSEPGRGLWDTGELFF. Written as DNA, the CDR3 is TGTGCCAGCAGCTCAGAACCCGGAAGGGGGCTCTGGGACACCGGGGAGCTGTTTTTT. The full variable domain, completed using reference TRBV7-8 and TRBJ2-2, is GAGVSQSPRYKVAKRGQDVALRCDPISGHVSLFWYQQALGQGPEFLTYFQNEAQLDKSGLPSDRFFAERPEGSVSTLKIQRTQQEDSAVYLCASSSEPGRGLWDTGELFFGEGSRLTVL.

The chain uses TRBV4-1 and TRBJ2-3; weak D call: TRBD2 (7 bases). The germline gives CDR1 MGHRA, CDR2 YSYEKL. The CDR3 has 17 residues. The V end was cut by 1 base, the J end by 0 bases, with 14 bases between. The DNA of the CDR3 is TGCGCCAGCAGCCAAGCGGACAGCGGGACTAGCACAGATACGCAGTATTTT. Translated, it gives CASSQADSGTSTDTQYF.

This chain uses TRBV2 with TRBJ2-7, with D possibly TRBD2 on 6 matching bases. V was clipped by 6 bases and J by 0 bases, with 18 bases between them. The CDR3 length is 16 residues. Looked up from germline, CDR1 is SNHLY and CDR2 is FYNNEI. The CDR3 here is CASRGTLGLSSYEQYF. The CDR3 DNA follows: TGTGCCAGCAGGGGGACTCTGGGGTTGAGCTCCTACGAGCAGTACTTC.

The CDR3 here is CASSPRTGGVWEQYF. As DNA, the CDR3 is TGTGCCAGCTCACCAAGGACAGGGGGCGTTTGGGAGCAGTACTTC. The genes are TRBV18 and TRBJ2-7; 11 bases match TRBD1. The V gene's germline CDR1 is KGHSH and CDR2 LQKENI. The CDR3 length is 15 residues. Unmatched junction bases numbered 7, after V lost 2 bases and J lost 7 bases. Variable domain in full (rest from reference TRBV18 and TRBJ2-7): NAGVMQNPRHLVRRRGQEARLRCSPMKGHSHVYWYRQLPEEGLKFMVYLQKENIIDESGMPKERFSAEFPKEGPSILRIQQVVRGDSAAYFCASSPRTGGVWEQYFGPGTRLTVT.

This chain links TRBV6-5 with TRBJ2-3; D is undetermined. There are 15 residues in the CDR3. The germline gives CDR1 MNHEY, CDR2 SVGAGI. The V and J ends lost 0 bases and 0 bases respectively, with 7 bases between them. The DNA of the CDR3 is TGTGCCAGCAGTTACTCCGCAGGTAGCACAGATACGCAGTATTTT. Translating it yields CASSYSAGSTDTQYF.

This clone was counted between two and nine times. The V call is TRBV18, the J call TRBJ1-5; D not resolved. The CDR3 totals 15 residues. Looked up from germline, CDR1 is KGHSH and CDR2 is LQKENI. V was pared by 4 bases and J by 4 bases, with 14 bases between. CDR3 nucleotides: TGTGCCAGCTCACTGGGTCTCGACGGGAATCAGCCCCAGCATTTT. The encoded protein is CASSLGLDGNQPQHF.

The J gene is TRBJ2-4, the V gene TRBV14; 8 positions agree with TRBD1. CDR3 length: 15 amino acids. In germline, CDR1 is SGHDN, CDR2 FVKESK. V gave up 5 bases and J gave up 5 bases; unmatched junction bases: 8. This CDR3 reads CASSDRTGLQNIQYF. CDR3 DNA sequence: TGTGCCAGCAGCGACAGGACAGGGTTGCAAAACATTCAGTACTTC.

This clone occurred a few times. CDR3: CASRSTGSGEQYF. The CDR3 DNA sequence: TGTGCCAGCAGATCGACAGGGTCGGGCGAGCAGTACTTC. The J gene is TRBJ2-7, the V gene TRBV6-5; 7 bases fit TRBD1. Germline trimming cut 6 bases from V and 6 bases from J; bases unmatched to any gene: 8. Germline V lookup: CDR1 MNHEY, CDR2 SVGAGI. This CDR3 spans 13 amino acids.

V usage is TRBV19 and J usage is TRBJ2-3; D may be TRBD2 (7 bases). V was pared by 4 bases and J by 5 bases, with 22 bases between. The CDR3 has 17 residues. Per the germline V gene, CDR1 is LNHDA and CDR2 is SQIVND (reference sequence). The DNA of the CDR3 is TGTGCCAGTAGTACGGAAGGGGGGCGGGGGCCCGGAGATACGCAGTATTTT. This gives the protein CASSTEGGRGPGDTQYF.

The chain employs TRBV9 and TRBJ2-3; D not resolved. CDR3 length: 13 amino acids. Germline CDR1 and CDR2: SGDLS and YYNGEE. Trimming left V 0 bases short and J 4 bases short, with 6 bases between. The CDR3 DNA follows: TGTGCCAGCAGCGTAGGGAGCGCAGATACGCAGTATTTT. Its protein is CASSVGSADTQYF.

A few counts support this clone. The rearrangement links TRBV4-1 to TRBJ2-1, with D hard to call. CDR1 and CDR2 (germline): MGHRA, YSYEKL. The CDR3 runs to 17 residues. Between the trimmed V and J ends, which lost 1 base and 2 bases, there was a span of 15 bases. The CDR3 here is CASSQVVDTNTYNEQFF. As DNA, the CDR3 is TGCGCCAGCAGCCAAGTAGTGGATACTAATACCTACAATGAGCAGTTCTTC.

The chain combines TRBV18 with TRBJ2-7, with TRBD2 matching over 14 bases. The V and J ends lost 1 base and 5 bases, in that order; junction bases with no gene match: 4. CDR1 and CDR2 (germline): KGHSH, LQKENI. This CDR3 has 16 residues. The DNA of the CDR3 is TGTGCCAGCTCACCACAGACTAGCGGGGGGGCCCACGAGCAGTACTTC. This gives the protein CASSPQTSGGAHEQYF.

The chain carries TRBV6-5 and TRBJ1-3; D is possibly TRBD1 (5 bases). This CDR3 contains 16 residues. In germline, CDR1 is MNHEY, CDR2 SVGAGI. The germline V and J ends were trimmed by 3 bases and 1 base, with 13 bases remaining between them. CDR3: CASSYSRVSSGNTIYF. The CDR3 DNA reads TGTGCCAGCAGTTATTCCAGGGTGTCGTCTGGAAACACCATATATTTT.

CDR3 residues: CAWSRGKGEKLFF. The DNA for the CDR3 is TGTGCCTGGAGTAGGGGGAAAGGTGAAAAACTGTTTTTT. This chain uses TRBV30 with TRBJ1-4, with D possibly TRBD1 on 6 matching bases. Between the trimmed V and J ends, which lost 2 bases and 7 bases, there was a span of 11 bases. The CDR3 consists of 13 residues. CDR1 and CDR2 (germline): GTSNPN, SVGIG (reference sequence).